The clone carrying this T cell receptor beta chain was seen a handful of times. Antigen: not known. This specimen belongs to a study of beta chain features in type 1 diabetes. J lost 0 bases, V lost 1 base, and 3 bases had no gene match. Per the germline V gene, CDR1 is SGHRS and CDR2 is YFSETQ. This CDR3 region has 16 residues. Study outcomes and limitations: Moderately but significantly shorter TCRB CDR3s were found in Type 1 diabetes patients in all four CD4+ subsets.

Since all of the isolated RNA was reverse transcribed, expressed TCRB transcripts were what got sequenced. The assay was immunoSEQ multiplex PCR, and TCRdb's table has in-frame clones only and misses some. The sample consists of hundreds of thousands of clones, more than 12% of them appearing once. The source of this sequence is a man aged 18 to 29 with type 1 diabetes. Sample: naive CD4+ T cells from blood. The chain couples TRBV5-1 to TRBJ2-2, with TRBD1 matching 7 bases. In DNA, the CDR3 is TGCGCCAGCAGCTTGTTGACAGGGACGAACACCGGGGAGCTGTTTTTT. Translating gives CASSLLTGTNTGELFF.